The 6 T cell receptor beta chains below come from one sample, sequenced in a study of regulatory T cells in long-lasting Graves disease. Arm-PCR of CDR3 regions and iRepertoire HTBI primers were used to build TCR beta libraries. One entry per CDR3 protein, called by TCRdb with MiXCR from the multiplex PCR reads. Of some 430,000 distinct CDR3 sequences listed, roughly 21% were seen once; the top ten hold over 6%. This sample's time point: persistent/refractory GD, antithyroid drugs over 5 years with positive TRAb. The TCR library was prepared using RNA isolated from PBMCs. The material was peripheral blood mononuclear cells (PBMCs), obtained when the disease was refractory, from a patient treated with antithyroid drugs. Receptors were obtained from a female donor with Graves disease.

The chain combines TRBV9 with TRBJ2-2; weak D call: TRBD1 (6 bases). The V gene lost 0 bases and the J gene lost 7 bases, with 25 bases spanning the gap. CDR1 and CDR2 from the germline V gene are SGDLS and YYNGEE. The CDR3 is 19 amino acids. CDR3 in DNA: TGTGCCAGCAGCGTAGCCGAAGCCGCAGGGGCGCAAGGTATCGGGGAGCTGTTTTTT. Its protein is CASSVAEAAGAQGIGELFF.

This clonotype was seen repeatedly, ten times or more. V gene TRBV19 combines with J gene TRBJ1-1; D unresolved. Germline V gene data show CDR1 as LNHDA and CDR2 as SQIVND (reference sequence). The CDR3 has 13 amino acids. V was shortened by 9 bases and J by 0 bases, with 11 bases between the two germline ends. The chain's CDR3 is CASSRTVNTEAFF. As DNA, the CDR3 is TGTGCCAGCAGCCGGACGGTGAACACTGAAGCTTTCTTT.

With regard to this clonotype: This likely comes from a read error, as the CDR3 has no conserved phenylalanine or tryptophan at its end. V is TRBV12-3 or TRBV12-4 and J is TRBJ1-2, with unresolved D. With 3 bases removed from V and 0 bases from J, the gap between germline ends came to 8 bases. The CDR3 is made up of 14 amino acids. The CDR3 sequence: CASSFSRTNYGYTS. In DNA, the CDR3 is TGTGCCAGCAGTTTTAGTCGAACTAACTATGGCTACACCTCC.

This clonotype was recorded a few times. The chain has TRBV24-1 and TRBJ1-5, with D uncertain. CDR1 is KGHDR, CDR2 SFDVKD, per germline. The CDR3 extends over 14 amino acids. With 2 bases removed from V and 1 base from J, the gap between germline ends came to 5 bases. The CDR3 region is CATSDYHSNQPQHF. CDR3 sequence (DNA): TGTGCCACCAGTGATTATCACAGCAATCAGCCCCAGCATTTT.

A few counts support this clonotype. This chain connects TRBV20-1 to TRBJ1-5, with TRBD1 matching over 8 bases. The germline V gene encodes CDR1 DFQATT and CDR2 SNEGSKA (reference sequence). The trim removed 7 bases at V and 8 bases at J, leaving 10 bases unmatched. CDR3 length: 13 residues. CDR3 bases: TGCAGTGTAACCAAGGACAGGGTCAAGCCCCAGCATTTT. This codes for CSVTKDRVKPQHF.

This clonotype has ten or more counts. The chain joins TRBV12-3 or TRBV12-4 to TRBJ1-1, with a possible D match to TRBD1 (5 bases). The CDR3 loop spans 14 amino acids. V shed 3 bases and J shed 0 bases, with 8 bases lying between them. DNA for the CDR3: TGTGCCAGCAGTTTCGGGGCATTGAACACTGAAGCTTTCTTT. Residues: CASSFGALNTEAFF.